This record looks at one T cell receptor beta chain sequence and its context. The target of this receptor is not known. One base away there is no much larger clone; base qualities are not given. These data come from a study of shared clonotypes between healthy human individuals (TCRdb year 2020). The study in broad terms: A couple of women and a few men aged 18 to 49 years were included in the cohort. For each donor, three plates each were used for CD4 naive and CD4 memory, two plates were used for CD8 naive, and one plate was used for CD8 memory. To estimate repertoire size and how much clonotypes are shared between individuals, the study performed deep sequencing of blood TCR repertoires from roughly five healthy adults. To increase sequencing depth and limit assay-specific biases, different laboratories used diverse techniques to prepare libraries and sequence TCR repertoires. Leukapheresis yielded between about 0.9 and 8.9 billion PBMCs per donor. What the work shows at the level of the full study, not this receptor alone: Rarefaction of sorted-subset datasets indicated incomplete sequencing despite the large sequencing depth. When four donors were compared, the shared fraction of clonotypes was 5% to 6.5% for naive CD4, around 3.6% for naive CD8, roughly 2.5% for memory CD4, and 0.4% for memory CD8. Sampling was restricted to blood, and TCR repertoires in tissues likely differ from the TCR repertoires found in blood. Pairwise subsampling led to the expectation that sequencing depth would affect the degree of clonotype sharing among donors. Naive subsets generally had larger estimated clonotype richness than memory subsets did. Because the study included only a small number of donors, the genetic and exposure-history diversity represented was limited. Clonotypes shared by all four sorted-subset donors showed higher generation probabilities than non-shared clonotypes.

Using the deep immunoSEQ assay, multiplex PCR amplified TCR CDR3 regions from genomic DNA. Genomic DNA extracted from each cell subset was distributed evenly over all wells of several immunoSEQ 96-well plates, and each plate served as one replicate. For sorted subsets, 150 to 250 ng genomic DNA, equal to tens of thousands of T cell genomes, was loaded into each replicate PCR. The purified libraries were quantified using a Qubit 3.0 fluorometer, sized with a Bioanalyzer 2100, and then quantified again using the KAPA Library Quantification kit. Each immunoSEQ 96-well plate was sequenced on its own single-read 150-cycle Illumina NextSeq 550 flow cell. The authors processed their data as follows. Because the immunoSEQ output included only junctional sequences and no quality scores, the filtering could not be the same as the filtering used for full-length reads. To assign V/J genes and CDR3, sequences were annotated against IMGT germline references using PyIR, a Python wrapper for IgBLAST v1.9. Any read was removed if the V/J assignment was weak (E-value above 1e-6), the CDR3 was missing, or the read contained stop codons, out-of-frame junctions, or ambiguous translated residues. A V3J clonotype was defined by an identical inferred V gene, J gene, and CDR3 amino acid sequence. To compute the percentage overlap between repertoires, the number of shared unique clonotypes was divided by the size of the smaller repertoire. RTK rarefaction, the Chao1 estimator, and Recon v2.1 estimates of unobserved clonotypes were used to assess repertoire richness. For all TCRbeta clonotypes obtained by the gDNA method from several donors, generation probabilities were computed with OLGA. TCRdb stores this immuneACCESS table with in-frame sequences only. Part of the clones is absent; in the studies checked, under half of the shortfall reflects unresolved V genes, and no reason is known for the rest. That table supplies the V and J calls and clone size; D and trimming were determined from the DNA. The sample data list around 700,000 clones, and roughly 70% of these were observed just once. The ten largest clones represent 1.8% of the sample.

Donors were healthy HIV-negative adults with no recently reported acute infections or vaccinations. Only Caucasian adults living in Nashville, Tennessee, USA were represented among the donors. Magnetic negative selection was used to enrich CD4+ T cells, after which naive cells were positively selected on CD45RA and the negative fraction became the memory subset. Blood was collected by leukapheresis, and PBMCs were isolated by Ficoll-Histopaque density gradient centrifugation and then cryopreserved in liquid nitrogen vapor phase. Analytical flow cytometry was used to check the purity and quantity of each magnetically sorted T cell population. Each sorted fraction had its genomic DNA isolated and then quantified by UV absorbance on a Nanodrop 2000c. Sequenced material: memory CD4+ T cells sorted from blood. The cell subset or site label, read with the paper, signifies: CD45RA-negative fraction. This receptor was obtained from a woman under 40 in good health.

The nucleotide sequence is given as TGCGCCAGCAGAAAGCTGTCTCTGTACGAGCAGTACTTC. It translates to CASRKLSLYEQYF. The sequence links TRBV5-1 to TRBJ2-7; no D segment can be confidently identified. The junction carries 13 bases between V and J, which are trimmed by 5 bases and 4 bases respectively. Measured from the cysteine to the phenylalanine, the CDR3 is 13 residues long. CDR3 DNA only is kept here, 39 bases in frame from base 1. CDR1 SGHRS and CDR2 YFSETQ were looked up in the germline V gene.